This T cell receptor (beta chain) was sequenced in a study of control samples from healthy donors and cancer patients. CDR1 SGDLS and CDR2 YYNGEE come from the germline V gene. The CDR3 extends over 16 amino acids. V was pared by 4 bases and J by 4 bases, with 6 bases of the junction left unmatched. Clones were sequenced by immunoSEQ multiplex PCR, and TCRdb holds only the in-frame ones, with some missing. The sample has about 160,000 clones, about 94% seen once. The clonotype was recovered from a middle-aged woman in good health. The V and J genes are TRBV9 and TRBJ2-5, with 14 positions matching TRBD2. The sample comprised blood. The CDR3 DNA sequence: TGTGCCAGCAGCCCCCGACTAGCGGGGGGGCGAGAGACCCAGTACTTC. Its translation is CASSPRLAGGRETQYF. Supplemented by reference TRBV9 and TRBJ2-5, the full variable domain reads DSGVTQTPKHLITATGQRVTLRCSPRSGDLSVYWYQQSLDQGLQFLIQYYNGEERAKGNILERFSAQQFPDLHSELNLSSLELGDSALYFCASSPRLAGGRETQYFGPGTRLLVL.